A selection of T cell receptor beta chains follows, all from one sample in a study of regulatory T cells in long-lasting Graves disease. Each CDR3 protein is one row after TCRdb ran MiXCR on the multiplex PCR reads. The data show 390,000 or so distinct CDR3 sequences, 10% to 15% seen once. The same sample was also used in a study of T cells in Graves' hyperthyroidism and ophthalmopathy.

Source: peripheral blood mononuclear cells (PBMCs), taken at new diagnosis, from a patient treated with antithyroid drugs. These TCRs come from a woman aged 18-29 years with Graves disease. Each CDR3 is given with its conserved first and last residue. Fields, in order: J gene, V gene, CDR3 protein.

TRBJ1-2,TRBV7-6,CASSLWGSYGYTF
TRBJ2-5,TRBV10-3,CAISERGGETQYF
TRBJ1-4,TRBV6-5,CASSYSQQSFRTNEKLFF
TRBJ1-1,TRBV6-9,CASSYLGTDTEAFF
TRBJ2-1,TRBV7-9,CASSPSGVPYNEQFF
TRBJ1-3,TRBV7-8,CASSPWDAGNTIYF
TRBJ1-5,TRBV20-1,CSAREGAGTGGFWPQPQHF
TRBJ2-3,TRBV7-6,CASSLITGLTDTQYF
TRBJ2-2,TRBV7-9,CASRPDLSPTGELFF
TRBJ2-1,TRBV12-5,CASGLSGGPYNEQFF
TRBJ1-1,TRBV3-1,CASSQGARTGAAEAFF